The present TCR beta chain was sequenced within a study of radiotherapy plus CTLA-4 blockade in lung cancer. In germline, CDR1 is KGHSH, CDR2 LQKENI. The CDR3 spans 13 residues. V gave up 3 bases and J gave up 1 base, with 7 bases separating them. Focal radiation and CTLA-4 blockade (ipilimumab) were tested in chemo-refractory metastatic non-small-cell lung cancer patients. TCRdb's table, derived via immunoSEQ multiplex PCR, lists solely in-frame clones and lacks some. The table shows tens of thousands of clones, with more than 75% occurring only once. V and J are TRBV18 and TRBJ2-7, with D maybe TRBD1 (5 bases). The clonotype comes from a human donor with non-small cell lung cancer that progressed on radiotherapy plus ipilimumab. This specimen was peripheral blood, taken from a patient treated with radiotherapy plus ipilimumab. The CDR3 here is CASSPTASYEQYF. DNA of the CDR3: TGTGCCAGCTCACCGACAGCTTCCTACGAGCAGTACTTC.